This TCR beta chain is from a study of shared clonotypes between healthy human individuals. CDR3 length: 14 residues. The V gene's germline CDR1 is SGHTA and CDR2 FQGTGA. Trimming stripped 2 bases from V and 1 base from J, with 8 bases between. DNA at 200 ng, about 30,000 T cell genomes, went into sorted-subset replicate PCRs. TCRdb keeps only in-frame clones here, not all; method: immunoSEQ multiplex PCR. The data contain roughly 500,000 clones, about 96% of them seen just once; the ten biggest clones take up 0.06%. To note about this clone: Its antigen is unknown.

Findings of the study overall: Although depth was large, rarefaction showed that sequencing of the sorted subsets was incomplete. Represented diversity (both genetic and exposure-history) was limited by the small number of donors.

Sequencing used naive CD4+ T cells sorted from blood. Subset indicated: CD45RA+ positively selected. This receptor was identified in a woman aged 25 to 39 in good health. The chain uses TRBV7-3 and TRBJ1-1; no clear D gene. The CDR3 region has the DNA TGTGCCAGCAGCTTATCGGGTCAGAACACTGAAGCTTTCTTT. As protein: CASSLSGQNTEAFF.